The TCR beta chain described here comes from a study of CD8 T cells in Susac syndrome. V lost 5 bases to trimming and J lost 2 bases; unmatched junction nucleotides: 11. Germline assignment: CDR1 SGHAT and CDR2 FQNNGV. The CDR3 runs to 17 residues. Reverse transcription of roughly 0.45 to 1 ug RNA used random hexamers. One entry per CDR3 protein results from TCRdb running MiXCR on the immunoSEQ multiplex PCR reads. The data show under 110,000 distinct CDR3 sequences, approximately 94% seen once. The sequence came from a human donor with Susac syndrome. This chain joins TRBV11-2 and TRBJ2-7, with 11 bases lining up with TRBD2. Sequenced sample: CD8+ T cells from PBMCs. The CDR3 DNA sequence: TGTGCCAGCAGCCCTACACTACCGACTAGCGGGGCCTACGAGCAGTACTTC. It specifies CASSPTLPTSGAYEQYF. Filled out from reference TRBV11-2 and TRBJ2-7, the complete variable domain reads EAGVAQSPRYKIIEKRQSVAFWCNPISGHATLYWYQQILGQGPKLLIQFQNNGVVDDSQLPKDRFSAERLKGVDSTLKIQPAKLEDSAVYLCASSPTLPTSGAYEQYFGPGTRLTVT.